The entry below gives a single T cell receptor beta chain sequence along with its context. Its antigen is as yet unknown. This sample is part of a study of regulatory T cells in long-lasting Graves disease. Study-level findings and limits: New patients shared around 1,000 public clonotypes, and persistent patients shared more, with 2,741. Thyroid tissue was not studied; only peripheral blood was.

TCR beta libraries were built with iRepertoire HTBI primers and Arm-PCR of CDR3 regions. TCRdb re-called the multiplex PCR reads through MiXCR, storing one row per CDR3 protein. The table shows 300,000 to 500,000 distinct CDR3 sequences, with less than 25% occurring only once. Described time point: persistent/refractory GD, antithyroid drugs over 5 years with positive TRAb. The TCR library was prepared using RNA isolated from PBMCs. Nine milliliters of peripheral blood went into EDTA tubes. The material sequenced was peripheral blood mononuclear cells (PBMCs), taken when the disease was refractory, from a patient treated with antithyroid drugs. This receptor was identified in a female donor with Graves disease.

The CDR3 DNA reads TGTGCCAGCAGCTCGGGACAGGGCTATAATTCACCCCTCCACTTT. Translating it yields CASSSGQGYNSPLHF. The genes are TRBV3-1 and TRBJ1-6, with 9 nucleotides matching TRBD1. The CDR3 consists of 15 residues. CDR1 and CDR2 from the germline V gene are LGHDT and YNNKEL (reference sequence). V was pared by 5 bases and J by 3 bases, with 2 bases of the junction left unmatched.